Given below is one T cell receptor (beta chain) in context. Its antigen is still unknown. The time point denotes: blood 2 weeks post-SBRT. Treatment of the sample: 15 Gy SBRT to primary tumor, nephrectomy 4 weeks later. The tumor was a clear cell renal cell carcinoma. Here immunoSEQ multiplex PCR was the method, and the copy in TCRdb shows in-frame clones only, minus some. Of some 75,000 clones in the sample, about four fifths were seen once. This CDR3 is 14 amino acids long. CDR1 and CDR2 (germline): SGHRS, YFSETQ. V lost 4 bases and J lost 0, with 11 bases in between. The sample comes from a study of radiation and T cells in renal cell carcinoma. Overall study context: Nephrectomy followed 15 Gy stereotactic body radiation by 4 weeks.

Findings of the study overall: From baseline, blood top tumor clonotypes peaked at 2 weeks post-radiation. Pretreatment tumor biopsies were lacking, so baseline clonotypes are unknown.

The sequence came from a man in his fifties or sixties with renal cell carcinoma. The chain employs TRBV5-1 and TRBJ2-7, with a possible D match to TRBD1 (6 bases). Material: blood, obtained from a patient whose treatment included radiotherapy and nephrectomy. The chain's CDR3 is CASSPRDISYEQYF. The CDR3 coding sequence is TGCGCCAGCAGCCCCCGGGACATCTCCTACGAGCAGTACTTC.